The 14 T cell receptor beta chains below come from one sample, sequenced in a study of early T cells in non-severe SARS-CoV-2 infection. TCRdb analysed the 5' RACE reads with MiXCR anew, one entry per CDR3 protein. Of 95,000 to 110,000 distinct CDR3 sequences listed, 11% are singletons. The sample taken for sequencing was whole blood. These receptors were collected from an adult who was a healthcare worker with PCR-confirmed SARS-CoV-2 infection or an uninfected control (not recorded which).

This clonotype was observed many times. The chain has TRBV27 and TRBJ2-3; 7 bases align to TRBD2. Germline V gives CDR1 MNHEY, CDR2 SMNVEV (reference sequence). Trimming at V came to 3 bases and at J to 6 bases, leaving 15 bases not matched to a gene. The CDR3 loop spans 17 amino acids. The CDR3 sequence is CASSFYIGRDRRDTQYF. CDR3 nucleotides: TGTGCCAGCAGTTTTTATATTGGGAGGGACCGTCGGGATACGCAGTATTTT.

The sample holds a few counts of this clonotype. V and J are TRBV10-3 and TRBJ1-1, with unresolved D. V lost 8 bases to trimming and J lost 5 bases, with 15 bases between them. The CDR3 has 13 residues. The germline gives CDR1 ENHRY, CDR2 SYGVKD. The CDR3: CAIQWAERTEAFF. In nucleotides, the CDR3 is TGTGCCATCCAGTGGGCAGAGCGGACTGAAGCTTTCTTT.

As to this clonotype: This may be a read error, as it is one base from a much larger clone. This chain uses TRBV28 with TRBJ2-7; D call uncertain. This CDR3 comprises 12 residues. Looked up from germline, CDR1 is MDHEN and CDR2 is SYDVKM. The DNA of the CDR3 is TGTGCCAGCGGTTTCCTCTCATACGAGCAGTACTTC. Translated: CASGFLSYEQYF.

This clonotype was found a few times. The DNA for the CDR3 is TGCAGTGCTAGAAGGGGATATAATGAAAAACTGTTTTTT. Translation gives CSARRGYNEKLFF. The genes are TRBV20-1 and TRBJ1-4, with D possibly TRBD1 on 5 matching bases. The CDR3 covers 13 residues. Trimming shortened V by 2 bases and J by 4 bases, and 8 bases separated the two germline ends. Germline CDR1 and CDR2: DFQATT and SNEGSKA (reference sequence).

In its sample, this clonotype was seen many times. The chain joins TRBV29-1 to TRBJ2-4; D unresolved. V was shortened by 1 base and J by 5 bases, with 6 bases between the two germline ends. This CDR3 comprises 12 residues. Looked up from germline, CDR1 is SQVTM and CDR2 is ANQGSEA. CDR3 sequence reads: CSVEAPENIQYF. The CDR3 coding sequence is TGCAGCGTTGAAGCTCCGGAAAACATTCAGTACTTC.

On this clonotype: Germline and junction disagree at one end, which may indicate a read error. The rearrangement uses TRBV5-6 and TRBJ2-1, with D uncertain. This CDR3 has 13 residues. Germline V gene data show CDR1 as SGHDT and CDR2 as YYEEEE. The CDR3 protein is CASSLVADLIASF. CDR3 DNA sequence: TGTGCCAGCAGCTTGGTCGCAGATTTGATAGCAAGCTTC.

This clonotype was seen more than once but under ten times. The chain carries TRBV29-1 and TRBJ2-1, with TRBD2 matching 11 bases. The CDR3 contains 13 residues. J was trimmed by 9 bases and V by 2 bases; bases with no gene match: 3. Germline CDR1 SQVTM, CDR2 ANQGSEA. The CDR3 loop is CSVETSGSSEQFF. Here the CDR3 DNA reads TGCAGCGTTGAAACTAGCGGGAGCTCTGAGCAGTTCTTC.

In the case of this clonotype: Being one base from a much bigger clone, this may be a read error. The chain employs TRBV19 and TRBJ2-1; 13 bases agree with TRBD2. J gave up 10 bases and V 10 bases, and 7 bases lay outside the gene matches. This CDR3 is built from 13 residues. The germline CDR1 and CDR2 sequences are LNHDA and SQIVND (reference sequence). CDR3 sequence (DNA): TGTGCCACCTCCGGGACTAGCGGGAAAGAGCAGTTCTTC. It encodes CATSGTSGKEQFF.

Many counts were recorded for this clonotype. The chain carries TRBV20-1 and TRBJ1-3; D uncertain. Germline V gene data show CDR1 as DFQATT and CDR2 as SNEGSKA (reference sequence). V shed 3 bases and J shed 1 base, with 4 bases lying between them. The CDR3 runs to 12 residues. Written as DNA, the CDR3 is TGCAGTGCTAGGTCATCTGGAAACACCATATATTTT. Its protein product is CSARSSGNTIYF.

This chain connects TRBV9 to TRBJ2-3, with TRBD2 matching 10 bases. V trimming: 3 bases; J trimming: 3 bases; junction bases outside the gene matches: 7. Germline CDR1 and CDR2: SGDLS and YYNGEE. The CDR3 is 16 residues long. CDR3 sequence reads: CASSAGASGRTDTQYF. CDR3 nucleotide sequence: TGTGCCAGCAGCGCGGGGGCTAGCGGGAGAACAGATACGCAGTATTTT.

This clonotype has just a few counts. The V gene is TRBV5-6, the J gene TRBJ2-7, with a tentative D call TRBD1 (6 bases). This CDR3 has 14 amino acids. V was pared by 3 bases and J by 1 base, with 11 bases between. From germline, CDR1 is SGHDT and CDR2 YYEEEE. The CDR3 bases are TGTGCCAGCAGCTCAACAGGGTGGTCCTACGAGCAGTACTTC. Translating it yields CASSSTGWSYEQYF.

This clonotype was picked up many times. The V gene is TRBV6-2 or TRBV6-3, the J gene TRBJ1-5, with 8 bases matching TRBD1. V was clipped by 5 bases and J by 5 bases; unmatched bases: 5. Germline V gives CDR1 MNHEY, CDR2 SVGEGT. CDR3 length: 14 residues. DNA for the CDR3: TGTGCCAGCAGTGGCAGGACAGGGTATCAGCCCCAGCATTTT. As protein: CASSGRTGYQPQHF.

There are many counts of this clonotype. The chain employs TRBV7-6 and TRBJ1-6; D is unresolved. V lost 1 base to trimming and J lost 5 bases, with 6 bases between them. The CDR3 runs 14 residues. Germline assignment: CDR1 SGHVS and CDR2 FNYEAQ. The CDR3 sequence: CASSLGGDNSPLHF. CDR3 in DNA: TGTGCCAGCAGCTTAGGCGGGGATAATTCACCCCTCCACTTT. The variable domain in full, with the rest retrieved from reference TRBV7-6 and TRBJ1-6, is GAGVSQSPRYKVTKRGQDVALRCDPISGHVSLYWYRQALGQGPEFLTYFNYEAQQDKSGLPNDRFSAERPEGSISTLTIQRTEQRDSAMYRCASSLGGDNSPLHFGNGTRLTVT.

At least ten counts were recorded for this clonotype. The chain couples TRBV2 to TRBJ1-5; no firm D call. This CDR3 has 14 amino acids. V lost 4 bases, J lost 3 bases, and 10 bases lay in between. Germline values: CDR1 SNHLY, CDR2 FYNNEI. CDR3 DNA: TGTGCCAGCAGTGGGTCTGTAACCAATCAGCCCCAGCATTTT. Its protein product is CASSGSVTNQPQHF.